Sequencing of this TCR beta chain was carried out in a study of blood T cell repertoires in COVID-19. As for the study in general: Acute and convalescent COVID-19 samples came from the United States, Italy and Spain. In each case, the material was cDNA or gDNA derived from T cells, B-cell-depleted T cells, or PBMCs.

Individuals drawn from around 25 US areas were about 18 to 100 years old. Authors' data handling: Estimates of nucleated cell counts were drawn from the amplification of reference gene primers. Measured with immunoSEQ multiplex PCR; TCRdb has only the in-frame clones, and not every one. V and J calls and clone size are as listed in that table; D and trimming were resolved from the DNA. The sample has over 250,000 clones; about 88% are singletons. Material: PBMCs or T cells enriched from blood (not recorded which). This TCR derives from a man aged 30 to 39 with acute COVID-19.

The CDR3 is CSASYRGRNTEAFF. CDR3 nucleotide sequence: TGCAGTGCTAGTTACAGGGGGAGGAACACTGAAGCTTTCTTT. The rearrangement links TRBV20-1 to TRBJ1-1; 8 bases align to TRBD1. J lost 1 base, V lost 3 bases, and 4 bases had no gene match. The V gene's germline CDR1 is DFQATT and CDR2 SNEGSKA (reference sequence). The CDR3 contains 14 residues.